The rows below give T cell receptor beta chains drawn from one sample of a study of long-term antiretroviral therapy in people with HIV. Here immunoSEQ multiplex PCR was the method, and the copy in TCRdb shows in-frame clones only, minus some. Of tens of thousands of clones detected, more than 70% appear once; the ten largest clones hold approximately 5.9%. The sample here was unsorted PBMCs, taken 0.6 years after starting antiretroviral therapy. All receptors come from a man in his sixties with HIV. Both conserved end residues are part of each CDR3. D genes are given only for firm matches. Clone size is stated in some rows and not others, as once, few, many or a class when expanded.

cdr3_nt cdr3_aa clone_size j_call d_call v_call
TGTGCCAGCAGCAAAACGGCGGAGACCCAGTACTTC CASSKTAETQYF - TRBJ2-5 - TRBV7-2
TGTGCCAGCAGTTCTAATCGTGGCAGGGCTGGAACCGGGGAGCTGTTTTTT CASSSNRGRAGTGELFF - TRBJ2-2 - TRBV28
TGTGCCTGGAGTTTATTCGGGAGACAGAACACTGAAGCTTTCTTT CAWSLFGRQNTEAFF few TRBJ1-1 - TRBV30
TGTGCCTGGGTCACCGGGGGAGCTACAGATACGCAGTATTTT CAWVTGGATDTQYF - TRBJ2-3 - TRBV30
TGTGCCAGCAGCGTAGAAACTTACAATGAGCAGTTCTTC CASSVETYNEQFF - TRBJ2-1 - TRBV9
TGTGCCACCAGCGGGGGACAGAGAAACTATGGCTACACCTTC CATSGGQRNYGYTF once TRBJ1-2 TRBD1 TRBV15
TGTGCCAGCAGCTTGACAGGTACCTACGAGCAGTACTTC CASSLTGTYEQYF - TRBJ2-7 - TRBV5-4
TGTGCCAGCAGACAGTGGGGGGGAGGGAGCTATGGCTACACCTTC CASRQWGGGSYGYTF - TRBJ1-2 - TRBV28
TGCGCCAGCAGCTTGTACAGGGGAACTTCGTCGAACACCGGGGAGCTGTTTTTT CASSLYRGTSSNTGELFF - TRBJ2-2 TRBD1 TRBV5-1
TGTGCCAGCAGCTTGGGTTTGGTCCAGCCCCAGCATTTT CASSLGLVQPQHF - TRBJ1-5 - TRBV5-6
TGTGCCAGTAGTAGGCGGTCAGGCCTTAACTATGGCTACACCTTC CASSRRSGLNYGYTF few TRBJ1-2 - TRBV19
TGTGCCACCAGCAGAGCCACAGGGGGGGGCGAGCAGTACTTC CATSRATGGGEQYF - TRBJ2-7 - TRBV15
TGTGCCAGCACCAGAGTTGGATACCAAGAGACCCAGTACTTC CASTRVGYQETQYF - TRBJ2-5 - TRBV6-1
TGCGCCAGCAGAAGACTGGCTGGCTGGAACACCGGGGAGCTGTTTTTT CASRRLAGWNTGELFF - TRBJ2-2 - TRBV4-3
TGTGCCAGCAGTTTACGACAGGGAGGGTTCATACAGCCCCAGCATTTT CASSLRQGGFIQPQHF - TRBJ1-5 TRBD1 TRBV28
TGCGCCAGCAGCTCGACTAGCGGGGTAACTTCTATGACCACAGATACGCAGTATTTT CASSSTSGVTSMTTDTQYF - TRBJ2-3 TRBD2 TRBV5-1
TGTGCCAGTAGTAACGTCCAAGAGACCCAGTACTTC CASSNVQETQYF - TRBJ2-5 - TRBV19